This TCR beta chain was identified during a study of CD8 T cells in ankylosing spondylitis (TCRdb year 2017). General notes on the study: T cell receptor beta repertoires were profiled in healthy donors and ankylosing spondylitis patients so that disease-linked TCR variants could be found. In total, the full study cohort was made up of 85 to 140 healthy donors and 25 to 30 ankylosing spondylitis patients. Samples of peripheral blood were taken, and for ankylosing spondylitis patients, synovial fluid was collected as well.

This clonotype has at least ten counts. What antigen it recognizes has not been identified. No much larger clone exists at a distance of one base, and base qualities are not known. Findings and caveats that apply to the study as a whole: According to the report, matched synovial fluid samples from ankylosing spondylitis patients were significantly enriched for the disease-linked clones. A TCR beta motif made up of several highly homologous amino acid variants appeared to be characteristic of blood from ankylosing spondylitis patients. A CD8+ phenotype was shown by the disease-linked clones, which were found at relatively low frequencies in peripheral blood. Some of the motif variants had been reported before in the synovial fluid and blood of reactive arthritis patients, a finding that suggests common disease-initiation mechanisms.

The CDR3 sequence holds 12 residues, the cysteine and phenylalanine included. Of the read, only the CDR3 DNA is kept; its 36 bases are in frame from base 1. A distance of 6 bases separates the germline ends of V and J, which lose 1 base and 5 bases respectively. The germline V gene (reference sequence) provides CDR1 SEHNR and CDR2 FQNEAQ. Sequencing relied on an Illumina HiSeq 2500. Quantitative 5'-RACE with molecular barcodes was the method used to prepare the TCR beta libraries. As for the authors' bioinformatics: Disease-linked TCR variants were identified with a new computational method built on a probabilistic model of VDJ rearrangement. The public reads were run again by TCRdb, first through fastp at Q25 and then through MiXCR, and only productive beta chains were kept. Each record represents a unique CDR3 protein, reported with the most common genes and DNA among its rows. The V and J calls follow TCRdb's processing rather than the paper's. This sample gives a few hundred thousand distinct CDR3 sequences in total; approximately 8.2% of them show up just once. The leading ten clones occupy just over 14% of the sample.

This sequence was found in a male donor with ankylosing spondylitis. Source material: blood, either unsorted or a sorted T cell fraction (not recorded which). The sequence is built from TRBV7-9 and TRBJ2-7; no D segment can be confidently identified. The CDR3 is CASSLGGHEQYF. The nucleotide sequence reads TGTGCCAGCAGCTTAGGCGGACACGAGCAGTACTTC.